One and the same sample provided the 13 T cell receptor beta chains below, sequenced in a study of T cell repertoires in cytomegalovirus infection. Using its own MiXCR run on the reads, TCRdb lists one record per CDR3 protein. The sample lists about 230,000 distinct CDR3 sequences, under 25% occurring once. Sample: CD8+ T cells from PBMCs. The receptors were gathered from a human donor in good health (CMV status not recorded). Some clones in this sample may be carry-over from other donors' samples.

This clonotype was observed at least ten times. The rearrangement uses TRBV3-1 and TRBJ1-1, with D possibly matching TRBD1 (6 bases). From germline, CDR1 is LGHDT and CDR2 YNNKEL (reference sequence). Trimming stripped 3 bases from V and 7 bases from J, with 9 bases between. The CDR3 consists of 12 residues. CDR3 coding DNA: TGTGCCAGCAGCCACTCAGGGGTTGAAGCTTTCTTT. Translating it yields CASSHSGVEAFF.

The rearrangement links TRBV12-3 or TRBV12-4 to TRBJ1-3, with 8 bases identical to TRBD1. The V and J ends lost 8 bases and 0 bases, in that order; junction bases with no gene match: 6. The CDR3 covers 15 residues. CDR3 DNA sequence: TGTGCCAGCGATGGGACAGGAAACTCTGGAAACACCATATATTTT. Translating it yields CASDGTGNSGNTIYF.

This clonotype came up many times. This chain links TRBV7-2 with TRBJ2-3; 8 bases map to TRBD2. Trimming removed 2 bases from V and 1 base from J; junction bases left unmatched: 17. The CDR3 has 20 residues. Germline V CDR1 and CDR2: SGHTA, FQGNSA. CDR3 in amino acids: CASSLPSGAGATGGTDTQYF. Here the CDR3 DNA reads TGTGCCAGCAGCTTACCTAGCGGAGCGGGGGCCACCGGGGGCACAGATACGCAGTATTTT.

This clonotype was observed a few times. The gene calls are TRBV28 and TRBJ1-1; possible D gene TRBD1, 5 bases. Trimming took off 5 bases at V and 10 bases at J, with 23 bases between the two ends. CDR1 is MDHEN, CDR2 SYDVKM, per germline. The CDR3 sequence is 15 residues long. Here the CDR3 reads CASSPLTGSYGRAFF. The CDR3 DNA sequence: TGTGCCAGCAGTCCCCTTACAGGTTCTTACGGTAGAGCTTTCTTT.

This clonotype has at least ten counts. V is TRBV7-7 and J is TRBJ2-1; TRBD2 agrees at 8 bases. The CDR3 covers 15 residues. The junction had 8 bases not matched to a gene; V was cut back by 2 bases and J by 8 bases. CDR1 is SSHAT and CDR2 is FNYEAQ in the germline V gene (reference sequence). The CDR3 loop is CASSLKGLGSDEQFF. As DNA, the CDR3 is TGTGCCAGCAGCTTAAAGGGACTAGGGAGCGATGAGCAGTTCTTC.

This clonotype has a count of ten or more. The chain uses TRBV7-9 and TRBJ1-6, with D maybe TRBD1 (6 bases). The CDR3 has 19 residues. Germline lookup yields CDR1 SEHNR and CDR2 FQNEAQ (reference sequence). The V gene lost 5 bases and the J gene lost 3 bases, with 23 bases spanning the gap. The CDR3 loop is CASSQVGGQGLVYNSPLHF. DNA for the CDR3: TGTGCCAGCAGCCAGGTTGGGGGACAAGGGCTGGTCTATAATTCACCCCTCCACTTT.

The V and J genes are TRBV7-9 and TRBJ2-1; D is ambiguous. V was pared by 0 bases and J by 9 bases, with 6 bases between. CDR3 length: 12 residues. From germline, CDR1 is SEHNR and CDR2 FQNEAQ (reference sequence). The CDR3 bases are TGTGCCAGCAGCTTAGCGACGGGTGAGCAGTTCTTC. Protein product: CASSLATGEQFF. Using reference TRBV7-9 and TRBJ2-1 for the parts outside the CDR3, the full variable domain is DTGVSQNPRHKITKRGQNVTFRCDPISEHNRLYWYRQTLGQGPEFLTYFQNEAQLEKSRLLSDRFSAERPKGSFSTLEIQRTEQGDSAMYLCASSLATGEQFFGPGTRLTVL.

This clonotype was seen many times. The chain combines TRBV14 with TRBJ1-2; D remains unclear. Trimming took off 0 bases at V and 2 bases at J, with 4 bases between the two ends. From germline, CDR1 is SGHDN and CDR2 FVKESK. This CDR3 is 13 amino acids long. CDR3 bases: TGTGCCAGCAGCCAAGAGGGGAACTATGGCTACACCTTC. Translated: CASSQEGNYGYTF. Complete variable domain (other parts from reference TRBV14 and TRBJ1-2): EAGVTQFPSHSVIEKGQTVTLRCDPISGHDNLYWYRRVMGKEIKFLLHFVKESKQDESGMPNNRFLAERTGGTYSTLKVQPAELEDSGVYFCASSQEGNYGYTFGSGTRLTVV.

This clonotype was counted between two and nine times. This rearrangement joins TRBV11-2 to TRBJ2-2, with D possibly matching TRBD1 (6 bases). Germline V gives CDR1 SGHAT, CDR2 FQNNGV. The CDR3 is made up of 14 amino acids. Trimming cost V 10 bases and J 2 bases, with 14 bases left between them. CDR3 sequence (DNA): TGTGCCACCCAGATGGGGGCTAACACCGGGGAGCTGTTTTTT. This sequence encodes CATQMGANTGELFF.

This sequence joins TRBV10-3 and TRBJ1-5; possible D gene TRBD1, 5 bases. From germline, CDR1 is ENHRY and CDR2 SYGVKD. The CDR3 is 17 residues long. Between the trimmed V and J ends, which lost 0 bases and 4 bases, there was a span of 16 bases. This chain's CDR3 is CAISESGQGMGNQPQHF. DNA for the CDR3: TGTGCCATCAGTGAGTCGGGGCAGGGAATGGGGAATCAGCCCCAGCATTTT.

V and J are TRBV28 and TRBJ1-1, with D perhaps TRBD1 (5 bases). Trimming left V 5 bases short and J 5 bases short, with 12 bases between. CDR3 length: 13 residues. Germline V gene data show CDR1 as MDHEN and CDR2 as SYDVKM. CDR3 DNA: TGTGCCAGCAGTATTCCGGGGGGGACTGAAGCTTTCTTT. The encoded protein is CASSIPGGTEAFF.

This clonotype was counted at least ten times. V usage is TRBV19 and J usage is TRBJ1-2; D is uncertain. The V gene lost 4 bases and the J gene lost 9 bases, with 9 bases spanning the gap. The germline V gene encodes CDR1 LNHDA and CDR2 SQIVND (reference sequence). The CDR3 runs 11 residues. CDR3: CASSRGMSYTF. CDR3 nucleotide sequence: TGTGCCAGTAGTAGAGGGATGAGCTACACCTTC.

The chain links TRBV6-2 or TRBV6-3 to TRBJ2-1; 7 bases map to TRBD2. The CDR3 is made up of 13 amino acids. Trimming cost V 7 bases and J 5 bases; bases outside gene matches: 5. The germline CDR1 and CDR2 sequences are MNHEY and SVGEGT. CDR3 amino acids: CASNGLVHNEQFF. The CDR3 DNA follows: TGTGCCAGCAACGGACTAGTCCACAATGAGCAGTTCTTC.